The 25 T cell receptor beta chains presented below share a single source sample, sequenced in a study of blood T cell repertoires in COVID-19. Only in-frame clones appear in the TCRdb table, and some are missing; sequencing was by immunoSEQ multiplex PCR. The sample lists some 250,000 clones, 70% to 90% occurring once. The sequencing input was PBMCs or T cells enriched from blood (not recorded which). The receptors here all came from a woman aged 50 to 60 who had recovered from COVID-19.

This clone was seen a single time. The chain combines TRBV5-1 with TRBJ2-5; 7 nucleotides align to TRBD2. The V segment lost 2 bases and the J segment 4 bases; nucleotides outside the gene matches: 5. CDR1 is SGHRS and CDR2 is YFSETQ in the germline V gene. The CDR3 is 14 residues long. The CDR3 DNA follows: TGCGCCAGCAGCTTCGCGGGAGTCTTAGAGACCCAGTACTTC. It codes for CASSFAGVLETQYF.

The rearrangement joins TRBV3-1 (or the pseudogene TRBV3-2) to TRBJ2-4; the D gene is possibly TRBD1 (6 bases). CDR3 length: 13 amino acids. The V and J ends lost 4 bases and 9 bases respectively, with 13 bases between them. CDR1 is LGHDT, CDR2 YNNKEL, per germline (reference sequence). The chain's CDR3 is CASSLQGKGIQYF. CDR3 DNA sequence: TGTGCCAGCAGCCTACAGGGTAAGGGCATTCAGTACTTC.

The J gene is TRBJ2-7, the V gene TRBV6-1; 7 bases agree with TRBD1. The germline V gene encodes CDR1 MNHNS and CDR2 SASEGT. The CDR3 has 13 residues. V shed 3 bases, J shed 7 bases, and the junction held 6 bases outside the gene matches. CDR3 coding DNA: TGTGCCAGCAGTGAGACAGGGTTGTGGGAGCAGTACTTC. Its translation is CASSETGLWEQYF.

The rearrangement uses TRBV12-2 and TRBJ2-7; the listed D gene, TRBD2, was not tested against the DNA. TRBV12-2 is a pseudogene. The CDR3 is made up of 16 amino acids. The CDR3 loop reads CASRRSSPKSSYEQYF. CDR3 DNA: TGTGCAAGTCGCCGATCGAGCCCGAAGAGCTCCTACGAGCAGTACTTC.

This clone appeared a few times. As DNA, the CDR3 is TGCGCCAGCAGCTTGGAGGGGTTCGGCTATGGCTACACCTTC. This sequence encodes CASSLEGFGYGYTF. This chain joins TRBV5-1 and TRBJ1-2, with a tentative D call TRBD1 (5 bases). This CDR3 is built from 14 residues. Germline CDR1 and CDR2: SGHRS and YFSETQ. The V end lost 0 bases, the J end lost 4 bases, and 10 bases lay between the germline ends.

This clone was observed a few times. The genes are TRBV4-1 and TRBJ2-1, with D possibly TRBD2 on 7 matching bases. The CDR3 has 18 amino acids. CDR1 and CDR2 from the germline V gene are MGHRA and YSYEKL. The V end was cut by 5 bases, the J end by 4 bases, with 24 bases between. In nucleotides, the CDR3 is TGCGCCAGCAGCTTGGCGGCTAGCGGTCTAGGGGGGTACAATGAGCAGTTCTTC. It encodes CASSLAASGLGGYNEQFF.

This clone was observed a few times. V gene TRBV5-4 combines with J gene TRBJ2-7, with 15 nucleotides matching TRBD2. V shed 0 bases, J shed 3 bases, and the junction held 7 bases outside the gene matches. The CDR3 runs to 18 residues. Germline values: CDR1 SGHNT, CDR2 YYREEE (reference sequence). The CDR3 protein is CASSLGGGLAGGGYEQYF. The CDR3 DNA follows: TGTGCCAGCAGCTTGGGCGGAGGACTAGCGGGAGGGGGCTACGAGCAGTACTTC. The variable domain in full, completed from reference TRBV5-4 and TRBJ2-7, reads ETGVTQSPTHLIKTRGQQVTLRCSSQSGHNTVSWYQQALGQGPQFIFQYYREEENGRGNFPPRFSGLQFPNYSSELNVNALELDDSALYLCASSLGGGLAGGGYEQYFGPGTRLTVT.

The genes are TRBV7-9 and TRBJ2-1, with D possibly being TRBD2 (7 bases). Trimming left V 7 bases short and J 10 bases short, with 26 bases between. CDR1 and CDR2 (germline): SEHNR, FQNEAQ (reference sequence). This CDR3 has 16 amino acids. CDR3 sequence: CASTHWGGGPGREQFF. The CDR3 bases are TGTGCCAGCACCCATTGGGGGGGCGGCCCAGGGCGAGAGCAGTTCTTC.

This chain connects TRBV5-6 to TRBJ2-3; tentative D call: TRBD2 (6 bases). The CDR3 covers 15 residues. Germline lookup yields CDR1 SGHDT and CDR2 YYEEEE. Trimming cost V 3 bases and J 0 bases, with 11 bases left between them. The CDR3 loop is CASSSLAESTDTQYF. CDR3 coding DNA: TGTGCCAGCAGCTCCTTAGCGGAAAGCACAGATACGCAGTATTTT.

The rearrangement uses TRBV9 and TRBJ2-7; 9 bases map to TRBD2. Unmatched junction bases numbered 6, after V lost 4 bases and J lost 4 bases. The CDR3 runs 14 residues. The V gene's germline CDR1 is SGDLS and CDR2 YYNGEE. Here the CDR3 reads CASSMGLAAYEQYF. CDR3 nucleotides: TGTGCCAGCAGCATGGGACTAGCCGCTTACGAGCAGTACTTC.

V and J are TRBV18 and TRBJ1-6; D unclear. V gave up 0 bases and J gave up 11 bases, with 17 bases separating them. This CDR3 has 16 amino acids. Germline V gene lookup returns CDR1 KGHSH and CDR2 LQKENI. For the CDR3, the DNA is TGTGCCAGCTCACCACCGAGCGGCAGAGGTAGTCCACCCCTCCACTTT. Its translation is CASSPPSGRGSPPLHF.

This chain uses TRBV15 with TRBJ2-1; D might be TRBD2 (6 bases). From germline, CDR1 is LNHNV and CDR2 YYDKDF (reference sequence). Trimming took off 0 bases at V and 1 base at J, with 7 bases between the two ends. The length of the CDR3 is 15 residues. The CDR3 nucleotides read TGTGCCACCAGCAGAGAGGGGAGGTCCTACAATGAGCAGTTCTTC. This gives the protein CATSREGRSYNEQFF.

There are a few counts of this clone. The chain is built from TRBV28 and TRBJ2-7; 9 nucleotides match TRBD2. The CDR3 has 14 residues. V was pared by 4 bases and J by 5 bases, with 6 bases of the junction left unmatched. Germline values: CDR1 MDHEN, CDR2 SYDVKM. The chain's CDR3 is CASSSPSGNHEQYF. CDR3 coding DNA: TGTGCCAGCAGTTCCCCTAGCGGGAACCACGAGCAGTACTTC. The full variable domain, in which reference TRBV28 and TRBJ2-7 provide the parts outside the CDR3, is DVKVTQSSRYLVKRTGEKVFLECVQDMDHENMFWYRQDPGLGLRLIYFSYDVKMKEKGDIPEGYSVSREKKERFSLILESASTNQTSMYLCASSSPSGNHEQYFGPGTRLTVT.

The rearrangement links TRBV5-1 to TRBJ2-5, with 9 positions matching TRBD1. This CDR3 is built from 18 residues. With V trimmed by 0 bases and J by 9 bases, 18 bases remained unmatched. Germline CDR1 SGHRS, CDR2 YFSETQ. In DNA form, the CDR3 reads TGCGCCAGCAGCTTGGCACCCACCGGGACAGGGTCAGTGGGGGCCCAGTACTTC. Protein product: CASSLAPTGTGSVGAQYF.

The CDR3 DNA reads as TGTGCCAGCAGCTTAAGTGAGGGTCAGCCCCAGCATTTT. Translation gives CASSLSEGQPQHF. The rearrangement joins TRBV5-5 to TRBJ1-5, with D hard to call. The CDR3 runs 13 residues. V was cut by 2 bases and J by 6 bases, with 9 bases left in between. From germline, CDR1 is SGHKS and CDR2 YYEKEE (reference sequence). Variable domain in full (rest from reference TRBV5-5 and TRBJ1-5): DAGVTQSPTHLIKTRGQQVTLRCSPISGHKSVSWYQQVLGQGPQFIFQYYEKEERGRGNFPDRFSARQFPNYSSELNVNALLLGDSALYLCASSLSEGQPQHFGDGTRLSIL.

The gene calls are TRBV29-1 and TRBJ1-2; a possible D gene is TRBD1 (6 bases). Trimming shortened V by 4 bases and J by 0 bases, and 12 bases separated the two germline ends. Germline-derived CDR1 and CDR2 are SQVTM and ANQGSEA. The CDR3 runs to 14 residues. CDR3 DNA: TGCAGCGTTGTCGGCAGGGGAGCTAACTATGGCTACACCTTC. It is translated as CSVVGRGANYGYTF.

This rearrangement joins TRBV7-3 to TRBJ2-7; a possible D gene is TRBD1 (5 bases). Germline CDR1 SGHTA, CDR2 FQGTGA. The CDR3 consists of 14 residues. The V end was cut by 1 base, the J end by 6 bases, with 13 bases between. The CDR3 nucleotides read TGTGCCAGCAGCTTAAATCCAGGGTATAGCGAGCAGTACTTC. This sequence encodes CASSLNPGYSEQYF.

The chain joins TRBV19 to TRBJ2-5; 10 bases are shared with TRBD2. Germline V gives CDR1 LNHDA, CDR2 SQIVND (reference sequence). The CDR3 runs to 17 residues. V was clipped by 7 bases and J by 0 bases; unmatched bases: 11. The CDR3, as DNA: TGTGCCAGTACCTCCGGGACTAGCGAACAGTACCAAGAGACCCAGTACTTC. Protein product: CASTSGTSEQYQETQYF.

This clone was counted a few times. J is TRBJ2-1 and V is TRBV11-2; 8 nucleotides align to TRBD2. The CDR3 runs 15 residues. Germline trimming cut 6 bases from V and 15 bases from J; bases unmatched to any gene: 19. Germline CDR1 is SGHAT and CDR2 is FQNNGV. CDR3 in DNA: TGTGCCAGCAGTATAGGAAGCGGGAGTGATTTAGGGTGGTTCTTC. It encodes CASSIGSGSDLGWFF.

This sequence joins TRBV7-9 and TRBJ2-7; 9 bases agree with TRBD1. CDR1 and CDR2 (germline): SEHNR, FQNEAQ (reference sequence). This CDR3 comprises 18 residues. With 0 bases clipped from V and 3 bases from J, the junction kept 12 bases outside the gene matches. The CDR3 DNA sequence: TGTGCCAGCAGCTTAGCTTGGTTTGGGACAGGGAGATTCTACGAGCAGTACTTC. It specifies CASSLAWFGTGRFYEQYF. Complete variable domain (other parts from reference TRBV7-9 and TRBJ2-7): DTGVSQNPRHKITKRGQNVTFRCDPISEHNRLYWYRQTLGQGPEFLTYFQNEAQLEKSRLLSDRFSAERPKGSFSTLEIQRTEQGDSAMYLCASSLAWFGTGRFYEQYFGPGTRLTVT.

This chain connects TRBV28 to TRBJ1-1, with D maybe TRBD1 (5 bases). The CDR3 spans 13 residues. V was cut by 3 bases and J by 6 bases, with 11 bases left in between. CDR1 is MDHEN, CDR2 SYDVKM, per germline. The CDR3 coding sequence is TGTGCCAGCAGTTTTGCAGGGCTTGCTGAAGCTTTCTTT. Residues: CASSFAGLAEAFF.

This clone was detected a few times. The genes are TRBV2 and TRBJ2-3; TRBD2 matches 10 bases. This CDR3 contains 17 residues. J gave up 9 bases and V 6 bases, and 18 bases lay outside the gene matches. The germline gives CDR1 SNHLY, CDR2 FYNNEI. CDR3 residues: CASSYKLTSGAPWTQYF. In DNA, the CDR3 is TGTGCCAGCAGCTATAAACTAACTAGCGGGGCGCCGTGGACGCAGTATTTT.

The chain recombines TRBV6-5 with TRBJ1-2; TRBD1 might be the D (5 bases). Germline V gives CDR1 MNHEY, CDR2 SVGAGI. V gave up 6 bases and J gave up 4 bases, with 9 bases separating them. There are 12 residues in the CDR3. CDR3 in DNA: TGTGCCAGCAGACAGGAGATCTATGGCTACACCTTC. Translated: CASRQEIYGYTF.

J is TRBJ1-1 and V is TRBV27; TRBD1 is a possible D gene (5 bases). The CDR3 sequence is 14 residues long. The V end was cut by 7 bases, the J end by 0 bases, with 12 bases between. Per germline, CDR1 MNHEY and CDR2 SMNVEV (reference sequence). In DNA form, the CDR3 reads TGTGCCAGCACCTTCGGGGGAATGAACACTGAAGCTTTCTTT. As protein: CASTFGGMNTEAFF.

This clone was observed a handful of times. The V gene is TRBV7-6, the J gene TRBJ1-6; D call uncertain. Germline CDR1 and CDR2: SGHVS and FNYEAQ. There are 14 residues in the CDR3. V shed 5 bases and J shed 7 bases, with 12 bases lying between them. In nucleotides, the CDR3 is TGTGCCAGCAGCGCCCTGCCTGCGAATTCACCCCTCCACTTT. This sequence encodes CASSALPANSPLHF.